Listed here is a single T cell receptor (beta chain). Its antigen is unidentified. These data originate in a study of T cell responses to AZD1222 COVID-19 vaccine. General study results and limits: Recipients of two AZD1222 doses showed rising Spike-specific TCR breadth and depth. Mapped onto spike, vaccine-associated CD4 TCRs spanned it and were dominant at 160-218 and 743-854.

CDR1 and CDR2 (germline): SGHDN, FVKESK. The CDR3 runs 16 residues. The J segment lost 4 bases and the V segment lost 4 bases, leaving 9 bases of the junction unmatched. Libraries were prepared by immunoSEQ multiplex PCR; TCRdb keeps only in-frame clonotypes and omits some of them. Among approximately 79,000 clones listed, approximately 83% were seen once. The source was peripheral blood, collected 28 days after the second AZD1222 dose. The sequence derives from an adult who received the AZD1222 COVID-19 vaccine. This chain links TRBV14 with TRBJ1-1; 10 bases fit TRBD1. In nucleotides, the CDR3 is TGTGCCAGCAGCCCTTTCCTCGGACAGGGGGGCACTGAAGCTTTCTTT. Its translation: CASSPFLGQGGTEAFF.